The sequence of this T cell receptor (beta chain) was determined in a study of long-term antiretroviral therapy in people with HIV. About the research overall: Some samples came about a decade before the 2015 immediate-ART recommendation, and these were the earliest.

Samples were assayed with immunoSEQ v3.0 at survey level. This table comes from immunoSEQ multiplex PCR, and its TCRdb copy is limited to in-frame clones, with some not included. The data hold roughly 16,000 clones, with more than 60% observed a single time. Treated in the United States were all of the participants with HIV. This CDR3 has 20 amino acids. J gave up 0 bases and V 6 bases, and 19 bases lay outside the gene matches. The germline CDR1 and CDR2 sequences are LNHDA and SQIVND (reference sequence). The sequence was collected from a man aged 40-49 years with HIV. The rearrangement links TRBV19 to TRBJ1-4; TRBD1 aligns across 7 bases. Here the sequenced sample was unsorted PBMCs, taken 2.1 years after starting antiretroviral therapy. The chain's CDR3 is CASSSTGLVGRSATNEKLFF. The CDR3 DNA sequence: TGTGCCAGTAGCTCGACAGGGTTGGTGGGGAGAAGTGCAACTAATGAAAAACTGTTTTTT.